This T cell receptor beta chain was captured by sequencing in a study of Ad26.COV2.S vaccination and SARS-CoV-2 variants. Treatment in this sample: around 19 received Ad26.COV2.S at low or high dose, single or two shots; a few received placebo; per-sample allocation not given. Each sample was drawn 63 days after the first injection (of vaccine or placebo). Clones were sequenced by immunoSEQ multiplex PCR, and TCRdb holds only the in-frame ones, with some missing. The repertoire has a few hundred thousand clones, about 90% of them found once; the top ten carry roughly 1.7%. The V and J ends lost 4 bases and 11 bases, in that order; junction bases with no gene match: 3. This CDR3 has 12 residues. The germline V gene encodes CDR1 LGHDT and CDR2 YNNKEL (reference sequence).

The sequence was collected from a person between 18 and 59 years old who received the Ad26.COV2.S COVID-19 vaccine or a placebo. The material was peripheral blood, obtained in a trial of Ad26.COV2.S vaccine versus placebo. This chain connects TRBV3-1 (or the pseudogene TRBV3-2) to TRBJ1-2, with TRBD1 identical over 11 bases. CDR3 loop: CASSRDRGWYTF. Written as DNA, the CDR3 is TGTGCCAGCAGCCGGGACAGGGGGTGGTACACCTTC.